This TCR beta chain was found in a study of radiation and T cells in renal cell carcinoma. As for time point: blood 2 weeks post-SBRT. Specified treatment: 15 Gy SBRT to primary tumor, nephrectomy 4 weeks later. This renal cell carcinoma was of the clear cell type. This table comes from immunoSEQ multiplex PCR, and its TCRdb copy is limited to in-frame clones, with some not included. The sample includes some 120,000 clones, 70% to 90% of them seen just once. The length of the CDR3 is 14 residues. V was shortened by 0 bases and J by 5 bases, with 12 bases between the two germline ends. Germline lookup yields CDR1 SGHNT and CDR2 YYREEE (reference sequence).

Sequencing used blood, obtained from a patient whose treatment included radiotherapy and nephrectomy. J is TRBJ2-7 and V is TRBV5-4; D is possibly TRBD2 (5 bases). This clonotype was sampled from a woman aged 60-75 years with renal cell carcinoma. The CDR3 DNA reads as TGTGCCAGCAGCTTGGATACGGGGTCCCACGAGCAGTACTTC. It yields the protein CASSLDTGSHEQYF.